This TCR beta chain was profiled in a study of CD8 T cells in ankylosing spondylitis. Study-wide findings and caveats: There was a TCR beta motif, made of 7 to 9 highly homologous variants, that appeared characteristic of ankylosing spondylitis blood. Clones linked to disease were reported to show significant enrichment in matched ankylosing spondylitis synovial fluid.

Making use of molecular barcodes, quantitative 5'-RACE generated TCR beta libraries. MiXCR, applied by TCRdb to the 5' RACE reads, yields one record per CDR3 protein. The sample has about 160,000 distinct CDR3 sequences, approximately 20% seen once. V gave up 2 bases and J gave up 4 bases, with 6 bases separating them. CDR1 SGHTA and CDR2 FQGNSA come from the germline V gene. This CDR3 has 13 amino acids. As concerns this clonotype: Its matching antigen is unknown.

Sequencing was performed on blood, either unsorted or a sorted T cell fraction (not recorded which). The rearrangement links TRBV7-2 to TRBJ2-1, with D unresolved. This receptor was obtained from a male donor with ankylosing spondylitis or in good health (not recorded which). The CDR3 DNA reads TGTGCCAGCAGCTTAAAAATTTACAATGAGCAGTTCTTC. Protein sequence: CASSLKIYNEQFF.